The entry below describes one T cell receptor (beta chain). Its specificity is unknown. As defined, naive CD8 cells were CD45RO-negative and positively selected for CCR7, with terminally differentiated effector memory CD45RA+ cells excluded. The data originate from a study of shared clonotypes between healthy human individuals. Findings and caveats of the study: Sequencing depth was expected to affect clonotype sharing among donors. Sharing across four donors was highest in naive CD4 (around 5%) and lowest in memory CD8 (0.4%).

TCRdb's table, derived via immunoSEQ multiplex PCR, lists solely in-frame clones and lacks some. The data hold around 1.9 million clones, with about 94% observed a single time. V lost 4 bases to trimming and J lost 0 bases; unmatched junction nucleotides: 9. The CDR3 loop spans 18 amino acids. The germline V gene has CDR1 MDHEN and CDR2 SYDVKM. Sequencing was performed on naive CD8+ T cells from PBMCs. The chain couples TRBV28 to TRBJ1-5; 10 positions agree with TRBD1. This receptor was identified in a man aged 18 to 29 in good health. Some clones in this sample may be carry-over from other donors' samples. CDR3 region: CASSSARGQGRSNQPQHF. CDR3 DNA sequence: TGTGCCAGCAGTTCAGCTCGGGGACAGGGGCGTAGCAATCAGCCCCAGCATTTT.